This entry concerns a single T cell receptor beta chain. The length of the CDR3 is 16 residues. In germline, CDR1 is LGHNA, CDR2 YNFKEQ. After removal of 1 base from V and 5 bases from J, the junction contained 1 base not matched to a gene. The data are from a study of beta chain features in type 1 diabetes. Sequencing targeted expressed TCRB transcripts, as all isolated RNA had been reverse transcribed. The data were produced by immunoSEQ multiplex PCR, yet TCRdb's version contains in-frame clones alone and is incomplete. The table records fewer than 550,000 clones, roughly 11% of them present only once.

The TCR sequence derives from a woman aged 18-29 years in good health. The sequenced material came from naive CD4+ T cells from blood. This chain links TRBV4-2 with TRBJ2-2; TRBD2 agrees at 13 bases. DNA for the CDR3: TGTGCCAGCAGCCAAGGGGGACTAGCGGGGACCGGGGAGCTGTTTTTT. Translated: CASSQGGLAGTGELFF.